These T cell receptor beta chains were read from a single sample in a study of blood T cell repertoires in COVID-19. Data came from immunoSEQ multiplex PCR; TCRdb stores just in-frame clones and leaves some out. The repertoire holds some 70,000 clones, with roughly 82% as singletons. Input material: peripheral blood. These receptor sequences come from an older woman with acute or convalescent COVID-19. Both conserved end residues are part of each CDR3. Each record gives: D gene, J gene, V gene, clone size, CDR3 protein, CDR3 DNA. The D gene is left open where the match is weak. A clone size is listed for some rows: how often the clone was seen (once, few, many), or a class if it is expanded.

d_call: .; j_call: TRBJ2-7; v_call: TRBV5-5; clone_size: .; cdr3_aa: CASSFDAGWDEQYF; cdr3_nt: TGTGCCAGCAGCTTCGATGCGGGGTGGGACGAGCAGTACTTC
d_call: .; j_call: TRBJ2-5; v_call: TRBV18; clone_size: .; cdr3_aa: CASSPRQKTETQYF; cdr3_nt: TGTGCCAGCTCACCAAGACAGAAGACGGAGACCCAGTACTTC
d_call: .; j_call: TRBJ2-5; v_call: TRBV3-1/TRBV3-2; clone_size: .; cdr3_aa: CASSQGWGVNQETQYF; cdr3_nt: TGTGCCAGCAGCCAAGGGTGGGGGGTTAACCAAGAGACCCAGTACTTC
d_call: TRBD1; j_call: TRBJ1-4; v_call: TRBV3-1/TRBV3-2; clone_size: .; cdr3_aa: CASSQGQGVKSFF; cdr3_nt: TGTGCCAGCAGCCAAGGGCAGGGGGTGAAATCGTTTTTT
d_call: .; j_call: TRBJ1-3; v_call: TRBV19; clone_size: many; cdr3_aa: CASSPPGRGNTIYF; cdr3_nt: TGTGCCAGTTCGCCCCCGGGTCGGGGAAACACCATATATTTT
d_call: TRBD1; j_call: TRBJ2-5; v_call: TRBV11-3; clone_size: .; cdr3_aa: CASSPGQSNTLQETQYF; cdr3_nt: TGTGCCAGCAGCCCGGGACAGAGCAACACTTTGCAAGAGACCCAGTACTTC
d_call: .; j_call: TRBJ1-1; v_call: TRBV19; clone_size: .; cdr3_aa: CARRLGGRTEAFF; cdr3_nt: TGTGCCAGACGGTTGGGGGGGCGCACTGAAGCTTTCTTT
d_call: .; j_call: TRBJ2-7; v_call: TRBV27; clone_size: .; cdr3_aa: CASKWDGRNYEQYF; cdr3_nt: TGTGCCAGCAAATGGGACGGGAGAAATTACGAGCAGTACTTC
d_call: .; j_call: TRBJ1-3; v_call: TRBV6-6; clone_size: .; cdr3_aa: CASRDDRLPGNTIYF; cdr3_nt: TGTGCCAGCAGGGATGACAGACTCCCTGGAAACACCATATATTTT
d_call: .; j_call: TRBJ1-3; v_call: TRBV11-2; clone_size: .; cdr3_aa: CASSFTGGSLSGNTIYF; cdr3_nt: TGTGCCAGCAGCTTTACGGGAGGCTCGCTCTCTGGAAACACCATATATTTT
d_call: .; j_call: TRBJ1-5; v_call: TRBV21-1; clone_size: .; cdr3_aa: CASSTGIYSNQPQHF; cdr3_nt: TGTGCCAGCAGCACAGGGATATATAGCAATCAGCCCCAGCATTTT
d_call: .; j_call: TRBJ1-4; v_call: TRBV19; clone_size: once; cdr3_aa: CASRTGQSRNEKLFF; cdr3_nt: TGTGCCAGTCGCACCGGACAGTCACGTAATGAAAAACTGTTTTTT
d_call: TRBD2; j_call: TRBJ2-1; v_call: TRBV6-5; clone_size: .; cdr3_aa: CASSLAAGGYNEQFF; cdr3_nt: TGTGCCAGCAGTTTAGCAGCGGGAGGGTACAATGAGCAGTTCTTC
d_call: .; j_call: TRBJ1-5; v_call: TRBV7-2; clone_size: .; cdr3_aa: CASSLGGAYNQPQHF; cdr3_nt: TGTGCCAGCAGCTTAGGTGGGGCCTATAATCAGCCCCAGCATTTT
d_call: .; j_call: TRBJ1-1; v_call: TRBV3-1/TRBV3-2; clone_size: few; cdr3_aa: CASSHESSQAFF; cdr3_nt: TGTGCCAGCAGCCACGAGTCGAGCCAAGCTTTCTTT
d_call: .; j_call: TRBJ1-6; v_call: TRBV30; clone_size: once; cdr3_aa: CAWRMTGTYNSPLHF; cdr3_nt: TGTGCCTGGAGAATGACAGGCACTTATAATTCACCCCTCCACTTT
d_call: .; j_call: TRBJ2-1; v_call: TRBV27; clone_size: .; cdr3_aa: CASSLGSPLVEANEQFF; cdr3_nt: TGTGCCAGCAGTTTAGGAAGTCCCCTAGTCGAGGCGAATGAGCAGTTCTTC
d_call: TRBD1; j_call: TRBJ1-2; v_call: TRBV3-1/TRBV3-2; clone_size: .; cdr3_aa: CASSRDPGQGYGYTF; cdr3_nt: TGTGCCAGCAGCCGGGACCCTGGACAGGGCTATGGCTACACCTTC
d_call: .; j_call: TRBJ2-3; v_call: TRBV11-2; clone_size: .; cdr3_aa: CASSLDTTSTDTQYF; cdr3_nt: TGTGCCAGCAGCTTAGATACTACCAGCACAGATACGCAGTATTTT
d_call: .; j_call: TRBJ1-3; v_call: TRBV6-5; clone_size: .; cdr3_aa: CASSSPGISGNTIYF; cdr3_nt: TGTGCCAGCAGTTCCCCGGGGATCTCTGGAAACACCATATATTTT
d_call: .; j_call: TRBJ2-5; v_call: TRBV6-5; clone_size: .; cdr3_aa: CASRAGTVETQYF; cdr3_nt: TGTGCCAGCAGGGCGGGGACAGTAGAGACCCAGTACTTC
d_call: .; j_call: TRBJ1-4; v_call: TRBV28; clone_size: .; cdr3_aa: CASSLGPAPNEKLFF; cdr3_nt: TGTGCCAGCAGTTTGGGCCCGGCGCCTAATGAAAAACTGTTTTTT
d_call: TRBD1; j_call: TRBJ2-3; v_call: TRBV6-5; clone_size: .; cdr3_aa: CASGPGTGYTQYF; cdr3_nt: TGTGCCAGCGGGCCCGGGACAGGGTATACGCAGTATTTT
d_call: .; j_call: TRBJ1-1; v_call: TRBV3-1/TRBV3-2; clone_size: .; cdr3_aa: CASSQGRGLNTEAFF; cdr3_nt: TGTGCCAGCAGCCAAGGGAGAGGATTGAACACTGAAGCTTTCTTT
d_call: TRBD2; j_call: TRBJ2-5; v_call: TRBV12-3/TRBV12-4; clone_size: .; cdr3_aa: CASSLREKETQYF; cdr3_nt: TGTGCCAGCAGTTTGCGGGAGAAAGAGACCCAGTACTTC
d_call: .; j_call: TRBJ1-2; v_call: TRBV6-5; clone_size: few; cdr3_aa: CASSYSYRKTGYGYTF; cdr3_nt: TGTGCCAGCAGTTACTCCTACAGAAAAACAGGCTATGGCTACACCTTC
d_call: .; j_call: TRBJ1-6; v_call: TRBV6-5; clone_size: .; cdr3_aa: CASSRIRDSPLHF; cdr3_nt: TGTGCCAGCAGTCGAATTCGCGATTCACCCCTCCACTTT
d_call: .; j_call: TRBJ1-4; v_call: TRBV28; clone_size: once; cdr3_aa: CASSLRLEKLFF; cdr3_nt: TGTGCCAGCAGTCTTCGACTTGAAAAACTGTTTTTT
d_call: TRBD2; j_call: TRBJ2-7; v_call: TRBV6-1; clone_size: .; cdr3_aa: CASSEWEGLEQYF; cdr3_nt: TGTGCCAGCAGTGAATGGGAGGGGCTGGAGCAGTACTTC
d_call: .; j_call: TRBJ1-1; v_call: TRBV29-1; clone_size: .; cdr3_aa: CSASLDSMNTEAFF; cdr3_nt: TGCAGCGCAAGTCTTGACAGTATGAACACTGAAGCTTTCTTT
d_call: TRBD1; j_call: TRBJ1-2; v_call: TRBV5-1; clone_size: .; cdr3_aa: CASSQSGTGGDGYTF; cdr3_nt: TGCGCCAGCAGCCAGTCCGGGACAGGGGGCGATGGCTACACCTTC